Listed below are T cell receptor beta chains from one sample, sequenced in a study of T cells in Graves' hyperthyroidism and ophthalmopathy. TCRdb recomputed calls from the multiplex PCR reads with MiXCR, one row per CDR3 protein. The sample consists of 730,000 or so distinct CDR3 sequences, roughly 20% of them appearing once. The source material was blood. These receptors were taken from a woman aged 50 to 65 with Graves' hyperthyroidism that later progressed to Graves' ophthalmopathy. Each CDR3 is given with its conserved first and last residue. D genes are given only for firm matches. Expanded clones get a size class; other rows say once, few or many, or leave the size out.

clone size	V gene	J gene	D gene	CDR3 protein	CDR3 DNA
many	TRBV12-5	TRBJ1-1	.	CASGLVLTQTEAFF	TGTGCTAGTGGTTTGGTATTAACGCAAACTGAAGCTTTCTTT
few	TRBV20-1	TRBJ2-3	.	CSAREASISTQYF	TGCAGTGCTAGAGAGGCGTCGATATCTACGCAGTATTTT
many	TRBV7-9	TRBJ2-7	.	CASSLPGNSYEQYF	TGTGCCAGCAGCTTACCAGGGAACAGCTACGAGCAGTACTTC
many	TRBV19	TRBJ1-1	.	CASSINELRGPADTEAFF	TGTGCCAGTAGTATAAATGAGTTGCGGGGTCCGGCGGACACTGAAGCTTTCTTT
.	TRBV20-1	TRBJ2-2	TRBD1	CSARGRTGPNTGEPFF	TGCAGTGCTAGAGGGAGGACAGGGCCGAACACCGGGGAGCCGTTTTTT
many	TRBV3-1	TRBJ2-3	TRBD2	CASSHPSGGYTQYF	TGTGCCAGCAGCCATCCTAGCGGGGGATATACGCAGTATTTT
many	TRBV12-3/TRBV12-4	TRBJ2-5	.	CASSPARTEKETQYF	TGTGCCAGCAGTCCCGCACGGACAGAAAAAGAGACCCAGTACTTC
.	TRBV20-1	TRBJ2-7	TRBD1	CSAFRPGQNYEQYF	TGCAGTGCTTTTCGTCCGGGACAGAATTACGAGCAGTACTTC
.	TRBV3-1	TRBJ2-1	TRBD2	CASSQVTSGGANEQFF	TGTGCCAGCAGCCAAGTGACTAGCGGGGGGGCCAATGAGCAGTTCTTC
.	TRBV11-2	TRBJ1-1	TRBD1	CASSQGQGPEAFF	TGTGCCAGCAGCCAAGGACAGGGCCCTGAAGCTTTCTTT
many	TRBV5-1	TRBJ2-7	.	CASSWADSSYEQYF	TGCGCCAGCAGCTGGGCGGACAGCTCCTACGAGCAGTACTTC
.	TRBV6-2/TRBV6-3	TRBJ1-5	.	CASSYGAQIDYQPQHF	TGTGCCAGCAGTTACGGGGCACAGATAGATTATCAGCCCCAGCATTTT
.	TRBV11-3	TRBJ2-1	TRBD1	CASSLRDRAFLDEQFF	TGTGCCAGCAGCCTAAGGGACAGGGCTTTTTTGGATGAGCAGTTCTTC
.	TRBV3-1	TRBJ2-6	.	CASSSLGAPGANVLTF	TGTGCCAGCAGCAGCTTGGGGGCCCCTGGGGCCAACGTCCTGACTTTC
many	TRBV4-1	TRBJ2-7	.	CASSQESLTGEQYF	TGCGCCAGCAGCCAAGAGAGCCTAACCGGCGAGCAGTACTTC
few	TRBV6-1	TRBJ2-1	.	CASRSNQGRRAYNEQFF	TGTGCCAGCAGGTCAAACCAGGGGAGAAGGGCTTACAATGAGCAGTTCTTC
.	TRBV5-4	TRBJ1-2	.	CASSLEGRAYGYTF	TGTGCCAGCAGCTTGGAGGGGAGGGCCTATGGCTACACCTTC
few	TRBV20-1	TRBJ2-4	.	CSARARRTENIQYF	TGCAGTGCTAGAGCCCGACGAACAGAAAACATTCAGTACTTC
few	TRBV3-1	TRBJ2-1	.	CASSQGFNNEQFF	TGTGCCAGCAGCCAAGGGTTTAACAATGAGCAGTTCTTC
.	TRBV20-1	TRBJ2-1	.	CSAPTFFYNEQFF	TGCAGTGCCCCCACATTTTTTTACAATGAGCAGTTCTTC
few	TRBV3-1	TRBJ2-4	TRBD1	CASSTSGTGANNDIQYF	TGTGCCAGCAGCACCTCCGGGACAGGCGCGAATAATGACATTCAGTACTTC
.	TRBV15	TRBJ2-7	TRBD2	CATSGEKTSSYYEQYF	TGTGCCACCAGCGGAGAAAAGACTAGCTCTTACTACGAGCAGTACTTC